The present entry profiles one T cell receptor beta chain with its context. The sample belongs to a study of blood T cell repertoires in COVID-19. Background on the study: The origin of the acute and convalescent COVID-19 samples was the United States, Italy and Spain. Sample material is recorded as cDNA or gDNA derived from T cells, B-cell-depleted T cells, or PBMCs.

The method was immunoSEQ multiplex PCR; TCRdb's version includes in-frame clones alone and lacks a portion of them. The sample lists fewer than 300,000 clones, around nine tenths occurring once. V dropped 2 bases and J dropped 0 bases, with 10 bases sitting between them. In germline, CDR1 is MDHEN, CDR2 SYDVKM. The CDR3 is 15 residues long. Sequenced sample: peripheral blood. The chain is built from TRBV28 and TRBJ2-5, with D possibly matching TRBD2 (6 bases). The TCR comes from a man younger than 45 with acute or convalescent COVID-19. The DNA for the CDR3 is TGTGCCAGCAGTTTACCCCTAGCGCACCAAGAGACCCAGTACTTC. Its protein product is CASSLPLAHQETQYF. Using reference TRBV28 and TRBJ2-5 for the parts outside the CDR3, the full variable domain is DVKVTQSSRYLVKRTGEKVFLECVQDMDHENMFWYRQDPGLGLRLIYFSYDVKMKEKGDIPEGYSVSREKKERFSLILESASTNQTSMYLCASSLPLAHQETQYFGPGTRLLVL.